These 9 T cell receptor beta chains share one sample of origin, sequenced in a study of shared clonotypes between healthy human individuals. As defined, naive CD8 cells were CD45RO-negative and positively selected for CCR7, with terminally differentiated effector memory CD45RA+ cells excluded. Some clones are missing from TCRdb's copy, which holds only in-frame ones; the method was immunoSEQ multiplex PCR. The sample shows about 800,000 clones, approximately 96% of them seen only once. Sequencing was carried out using naive CD8+ T cells sorted from blood. These receptors were taken from a man aged 25-40 years in good health.

V usage is TRBV6-5 and J usage is TRBJ2-7; TRBD2 aligns across 7 bases. The CDR3 loop spans 12 amino acids. V lost 7 bases and J lost 4; bases outside the gene matches: 4. Germline V gene lookup returns CDR1 MNHEY and CDR2 SVGAGI. The CDR3 loop is CASNGGGYEQYF. The CDR3 DNA follows: TGTGCCAGCAATGGGGGGGGATACGAGCAGTACTTC.

This clone was counted a single time. The V and J genes are TRBV7-6 and TRBJ2-5, with 12 bases aligning to TRBD2. The J segment lost 2 bases and the V segment lost 4 bases, leaving 5 bases of the junction unmatched. The CDR3 runs 16 residues. Germline V gene lookup returns CDR1 SGHVS and CDR2 FNYEAQ. CDR3 sequence reads: CASSWGLAGLQETQYF. The CDR3 bases are TGTGCCAGCAGCTGGGGACTAGCGGGCCTACAAGAGACCCAGTACTTC.

The chain couples TRBV29-1 to TRBJ2-7, with D perhaps assigned TRBD1 or TRBD2 (5 bases each). Germline assignment: CDR1 SQVTM and CDR2 ANQGSEA. V was trimmed by 7 bases and J by 6 bases, leaving 13 bases between them. The CDR3 totals 11 residues. The DNA of the CDR3 is TGCAGCGGTCAATCGGGACGCGAGCAGTACTTC. Residues: CSGQSGREQYF.

The V call is TRBV27, the J call TRBJ1-5, with 7 bases fitting TRBD1. The CDR3 totals 18 residues. Germline V CDR1 and CDR2: MNHEY, SMNVEV (reference sequence). The J segment lost 2 bases and the V segment lost 5 bases, leaving 15 bases of the junction unmatched. The CDR3, as DNA: TGTGCCAGCAGTCCCTACATAGACAGGGTTGGCGGCAATCAGCCCCAGCATTTT. Its protein is CASSPYIDRVGGNQPQHF.

Only one count was recorded for this clone. The CDR3 DNA is TGTGCCAGCAGTTACTCGAGTGGCGACAGTAACTATGGCTACACCTTC. Protein sequence: CASSYSSGDSNYGYTF. The chain is built from TRBV6-5 and TRBJ1-2; maybe TRBD1 (5 bases). Germline values: CDR1 MNHEY, CDR2 SVGAGI. V was cut by 0 bases and J by 1 base, with 12 bases left in between. The CDR3 extends over 16 amino acids.

CDR3 DNA: TGTGCCAGCAGCGCCCGGGACCCGACGGACGAGCAGTACTTC. Its translation: CASSARDPTDEQYF. The rearrangement links TRBV9 to TRBJ2-7; D is possibly TRBD1 or TRBD2 (5 bases each). Germline CDR1 reads SGDLS; CDR2 reads YYNGEE. The CDR3 totals 14 residues. V dropped 3 bases and J dropped 5 bases, with 15 bases sitting between them. The variable domain in full, with the rest retrieved from reference TRBV9 and TRBJ2-7, is DSGVTQTPKHLITATGQRVTLRCSPRSGDLSVYWYQQSLDQGLQFLIQYYNGEERAKGNILERFSAQQFPDLHSELNLSSLELGDSALYFCASSARDPTDEQYFGPGTRLTVT.

This chain connects TRBV5-4 to TRBJ2-5; maybe TRBD1 (5 bases). Looked up from germline, CDR1 is SGHNT and CDR2 is YYREEE (reference sequence). CDR3 length equals 14 residues. Trimming took off 2 bases at V and 5 bases at J, with 13 bases between the two ends. CDR3 amino acids: CASSLRGNGETQYF. The DNA of the CDR3 is TGTGCCAGCAGCTTAAGGGGAAATGGGGAGACCCAGTACTTC. Drawing the rest from reference TRBV5-4 and TRBJ2-5, the complete variable domain is ETGVTQSPTHLIKTRGQQVTLRCSSQSGHNTVSWYQQALGQGPQFIFQYYREEENGRGNFPPRFSGLQFPNYSSELNVNALELDDSALYLCASSLRGNGETQYFGPGTRLLVL.

V and J are TRBV12-5 and TRBJ2-1; TRBD2 agrees at 11 bases. This CDR3 comprises 15 residues. CDR1 LGHNT and CDR2 FRNRAP come from the germline V gene. V lost 5 bases, J lost 4 bases, and 4 bases stayed unmatched. The CDR3 protein is CASGQLAGDYNEQFF. CDR3 coding DNA: TGTGCTAGTGGTCAACTAGCGGGAGATTACAATGAGCAGTTCTTC.

Concerning this clone: Other nucleotide sequences from this sample produce the same CDR3. The V and J genes are TRBV27 and TRBJ2-7; D call uncertain. V gave up 0 bases and J gave up 4 bases, with 7 bases separating them. The CDR3 is 13 amino acids. Germline CDR1 and CDR2: MNHEY and SMNVEV (reference sequence). The CDR3 reads CASSLSGRYEQYF. CDR3 coding DNA: TGTGCCAGCAGTTTATCAGGACGGTACGAGCAGTACTTC.